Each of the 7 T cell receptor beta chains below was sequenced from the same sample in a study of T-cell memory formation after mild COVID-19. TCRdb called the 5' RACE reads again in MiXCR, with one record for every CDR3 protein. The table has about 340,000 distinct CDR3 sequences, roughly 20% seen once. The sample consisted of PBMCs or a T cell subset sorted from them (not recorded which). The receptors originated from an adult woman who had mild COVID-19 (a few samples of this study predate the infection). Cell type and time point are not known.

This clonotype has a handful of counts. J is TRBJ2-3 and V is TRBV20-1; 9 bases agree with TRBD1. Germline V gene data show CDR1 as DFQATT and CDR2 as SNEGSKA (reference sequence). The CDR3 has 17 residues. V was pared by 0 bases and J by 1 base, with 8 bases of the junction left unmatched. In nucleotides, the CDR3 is TGCAGTGCTAGAGATTTGGGGAGGACAGGGGGCACAGATACGCAGTATTTT. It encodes CSARDLGRTGGTDTQYF.

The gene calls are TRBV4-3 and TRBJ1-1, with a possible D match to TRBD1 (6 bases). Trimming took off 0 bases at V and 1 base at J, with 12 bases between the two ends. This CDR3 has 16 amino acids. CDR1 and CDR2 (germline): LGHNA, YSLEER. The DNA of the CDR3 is TGCGCCAGCAGCCAAGATACCGGAGGGGGGAACACTGAAGCTTTCTTT. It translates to CASSQDTGGGNTEAFF.

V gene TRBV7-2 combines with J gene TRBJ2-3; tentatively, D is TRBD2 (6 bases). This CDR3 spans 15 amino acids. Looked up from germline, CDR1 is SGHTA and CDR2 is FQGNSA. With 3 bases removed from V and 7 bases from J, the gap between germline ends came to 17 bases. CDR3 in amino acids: CASSFERGRMNTQYF. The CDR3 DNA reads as TGTGCCAGCAGCTTCGAAAGAGGGAGGATGAATACGCAGTATTTT.

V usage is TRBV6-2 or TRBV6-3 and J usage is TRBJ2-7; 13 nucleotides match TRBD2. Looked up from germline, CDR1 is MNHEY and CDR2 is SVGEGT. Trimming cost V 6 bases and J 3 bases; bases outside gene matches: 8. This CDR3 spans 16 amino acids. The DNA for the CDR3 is TGTGCCAGCAGCCCCGGGACTAGCGGGGTGAACTACGAGCAGTACTTC. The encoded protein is CASSPGTSGVNYEQYF.

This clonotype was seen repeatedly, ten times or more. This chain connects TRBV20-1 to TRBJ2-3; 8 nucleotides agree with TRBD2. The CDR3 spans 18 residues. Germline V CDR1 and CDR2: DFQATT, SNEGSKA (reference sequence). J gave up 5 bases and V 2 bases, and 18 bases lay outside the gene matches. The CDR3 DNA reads TGCAGTGCTAGAATCTCGGGAGGGAGTTCAGGGATCAAAGATACGCAGTATTTT. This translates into CSARISGGSSGIKDTQYF.

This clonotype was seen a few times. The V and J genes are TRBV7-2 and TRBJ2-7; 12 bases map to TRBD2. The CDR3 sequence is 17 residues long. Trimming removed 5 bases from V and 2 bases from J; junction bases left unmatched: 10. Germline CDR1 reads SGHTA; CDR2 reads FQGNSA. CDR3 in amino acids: CASSAGPGLAGTYEQYF. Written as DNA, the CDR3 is TGTGCCAGCAGCGCCGGTCCAGGACTAGCGGGAACCTACGAGCAGTACTTC.

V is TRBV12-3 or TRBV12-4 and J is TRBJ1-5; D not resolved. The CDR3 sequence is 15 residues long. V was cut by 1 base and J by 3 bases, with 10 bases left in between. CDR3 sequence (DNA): TGTGCCAGCAGTTTAGGAAGCCTGATCAATCAGCCCCAGCATTTT. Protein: CASSLGSLINQPQHF.